The rows below give T cell receptor beta chains drawn from one sample of a study of blood T cell repertoires in COVID-19. The table came from immunoSEQ multiplex PCR; TCRdb's copy has only in-frame clones and leaves some out. The sample lists fewer than 200,000 clones, 87% occurring once. The sample comprised peripheral blood. The receptor source for this set is a woman aged 45 to 65 with acute or convalescent COVID-19. CDR3s include the opening cysteine and the closing phenylalanine or tryptophan. A D gene is named only where the DNA matches it firmly. Expanded clones are given a class, and other clones once, few, many or no size at all.

j_call | d_call | clone_size | v_call | cdr3_nt | cdr3_aa
TRBJ2-7 | - | - | TRBV11-2 | TGTGCCAGCAGACAAACGTGGGGGGTTCTAAGCTACGAGCAGTACTTC | CASRQTWGVLSYEQYF
TRBJ2-1 | - | - | TRBV6-4 | TGTGCCAGCAGTGACGGGCCGGCAGGTGAGCAGTTCTTC | CASSDGPAGEQFF
TRBJ1-2 | - | - | TRBV6-6 | TGTGCCAGCAGTTACGGGTTTTCCGGGGGCTACACCTTC | CASSYGFSGGYTF
TRBJ1-1 | - | - | TRBV10-2 | TGCGCCAGCAGTGAGGCCACAGGGTTTAACGCTGAAGCTTTCTTT | CASSEATGFNAEAFF
TRBJ1-2 | TRBD1 | - | TRBV4-3 | TGCGCCAGCAGCCAAGAGACAGGGGGCGCAGGGGGCTACACCTTC | CASSQETGGAGGYTF
TRBJ1-6 | - | - | TRBV7-9 | TGTGCCAGCAGCCACCCAGAAAGCTCCTATAATTCACCCCTCCACTTT | CASSHPESSYNSPLHF
TRBJ1-3 | - | - | TRBV6-1 | TGTGCCAGCAGTGAAGGGATAGCCGCTGGAAACACCATATATTTT | CASSEGIAAGNTIYF
TRBJ2-1 | - | - | TRBV6-5 | TGTGCCAGCAGTACCTTCCCGGGGATTGAGCAGTTCTTC | CASSTFPGIEQFF
TRBJ2-1 | - | - | TRBV3-1/TRBV3-2 | TGTGCCACCCTAATGGGAGGCGAGCAGTTCTTC | CATLMGGEQFF
TRBJ2-1 | - | - | TRBV27 | TGTGCCAGCAGTTGGGCCCCATACAATGAGCAGTTCTTC | CASSWAPYNEQFF
TRBJ2-5 | - | once | TRBV7-7 | TGTGCCAGCAGCCCGTTTCAGCTAGCACAAGAGACCCAGTACTTC | CASSPFQLAQETQYF
TRBJ1-5 | - | - | TRBV10-2 | TGCGCCAGCAGTGACCCTGCGCGTGCTATGAAGCATTTT | CASSDPARAMKHF
TRBJ1-6 | - | - | TRBV2 | TGTGCCAGCAGTCCGAGGGGAGGGGATAATTCACCCCTCCACTTT | CASSPRGGDNSPLHF
TRBJ1-3 | - | - | TRBV10-3 | TGTGCCATCAGGGGCGAACTGGATGACTCTGGAAACACCATATATTTT | CAIRGELDDSGNTIYF
TRBJ2-5 | - | - | TRBV24-1 | TGTGCCACCAGTGATTTCAGGCAAGAAGAGACCCAGTACTTC | CATSDFRQEETQYF
TRBJ2-6 | TRBD1 | - | TRBV5-4 | TGTGCCAGCAGCCGACCGGGACAGGGAGGTGGGGCCAACGTCCTGACTTTC | CASSRPGQGGGANVLTF
TRBJ2-5 | TRBD1 | - | TRBV9 | TGTGCCAGCAGCGTAGGGACAGGAGGCCAAGAGACCCAGTACTTC | CASSVGTGGQETQYF
TRBJ1-2 | - | - | TRBV29-1 | TGCAGCGTAGCTGTCTTTAACCCGGGGGGTATTAGCTATGGCTACACCTTC | CSVAVFNPGGISYGYTF
TRBJ1-5 | - | - | TRBV7-9 | TGTGCCAGCGAGCTTGCAGGGAGCAATCAGCCCCAGCATTTT | CASELAGSNQPQHF
TRBJ1-4 | - | - | TRBV11-2 | TGTGCCAGCAGCTTGGCCCGGAGGAATAATGAAAAACTGTTTTTT | CASSLARRNNEKLFF
TRBJ2-7 | - | - | TRBV7-9 | TGTGCCAGCAGCTTAGCGAGGCAGAACTCCTACGAGCAGTACTTC | CASSLARQNSYEQYF
TRBJ1-5 | - | - | TRBV10-3 | TGTGCCATCAGTGCAGGGGCCTTCAATCAGCCCCAGCATTTT | CAISAGAFNQPQHF
TRBJ2-5 | - | - | TRBV4-3 | TGCGCCAGCAGCCAAGCGGGAGTTAGTCGCCAAGAGACCCAGTACTTC | CASSQAGVSRQETQYF
TRBJ2-1 | - | - | TRBV4-1 | TGCGCCAGCAGTGGGCGAATAACCTACAATGAGCAGTTCTTC | CASSGRITYNEQFF
TRBJ1-1 | - | - | TRBV18 | TGTGCCAGCTCACCTCCCTCCGGGACACAGAACACTGAAGCTTTCTTT | CASSPPSGTQNTEAFF
TRBJ1-1 | - | - | TRBV6-2/TRBV6-3 | TGTGCCAGCAGTTATCGGTACACTGAAGCTTTCTTT | CASSYRYTEAFF
TRBJ2-3 | - | few | TRBV5-6 | TGTGCCAGCAGCTTGAGGGCAGGGGCAGATACGCAGTATTTT | CASSLRAGADTQYF
TRBJ2-1 | TRBD1 | - | TRBV4-2 | TGTGCCAGCAGCCCAACACTACAGGGGACCGATGAGCAGTTCTTC | CASSPTLQGTDEQFF
TRBJ1-2 | TRBD1 | - | TRBV15 | TGTGCCACCAGCAGACGCGGACAGGGGGCAGATGGCTACACCTTC | CATSRRGQGADGYTF
TRBJ2-7 | TRBD2 | - | TRBV30 | TGTGCCTCCAAGTTCTTATTAGCGGGAATCACCTACGAGCAGTACTTC | CASKFLLAGITYEQYF
TRBJ1-1 | TRBD1 | - | TRBV5-1 | TGCGCCAGCAGCACGGACAGGGGGAGGCTTGGCACTGAAGCTTTCTTT | CASSTDRGRLGTEAFF
TRBJ1-5 | - | - | TRBV5-1 | TGCGCCAGCAGCTTGGAAGGGGGAACTCAGCCCCAGCATTTT | CASSLEGGTQPQHF
TRBJ2-3 | TRBD2 | - | TRBV6-2/TRBV6-3 | TGTGCCAGCAGTTCGACTAGCCTCAGCACAGATACGCAGTATTTT | CASSSTSLSTDTQYF
TRBJ1-2 | TRBD1 | - | TRBV19 | TGTGCCAGTAGTATAGCCGGGACAGGGATCGGAGGCTACACCTTC | CASSIAGTGIGGYTF
TRBJ1-1 | - | - | TRBV7-9 | TGTGCCAGCAGCCCCCCGGAGAGGGTAGACACTGAAGCTTTCTTT | CASSPPERVDTEAFF
TRBJ2-3 | TRBD1 | - | TRBV11-3 | TGTGCCAGCAGCTTCCCGGACAGGGGTGGAGGAGATACGCAGTATTTT | CASSFPDRGGGDTQYF
TRBJ2-1 | TRBD2 | - | TRBV25-1 | TGTGCCAGTGCTAGCGGGGGGGTATACAATGAGCAGTTCTTC | CASASGGVYNEQFF
TRBJ2-2 | - | - | TRBV24-1 | TGTGCCACCAGTGATTTAATAAGTTCAGGAATTGTGGACACCGGGGAGCTGTTTTTT | CATSDLISSGIVDTGELFF
TRBJ2-1 | TRBD1 | - | TRBV19 | TGTGCCAGTAGTATATCAGGGACAGACTTGCCGTTCTTC | CASSISGTDLPFF
TRBJ2-3 | - | few | TRBV12-3/TRBV12-4 | TGTGCCAGCACTCCGGGCGGGACGCAGTATTTT | CASTPGGTQYF
TRBJ2-7 | - | - | TRBV7-6 | TGTGCCAGCAGCTTAGGGGCTAGCTTGTCCTACGAGCAGTACTTC | CASSLGASLSYEQYF
TRBJ1-5 | - | few | TRBV12-3/TRBV12-4 | TGTGCCAGTACCGGGTCCAGCAGTGAGCCCCAGCATTTT | CASTGSSSEPQHF
TRBJ2-2 | - | once | TRBV5-1 | TGCGCCAGCAGCTTGCAGGGCACGAACACCGGGGAGCTGTTTTTT | CASSLQGTNTGELFF
TRBJ2-2 | - | - | TRBV16 | TGTGCCAGCAGCCACCGACAGAACGGGGAGCTGTTTTTT | CASSHRQNGELFF
TRBJ1-2 | TRBD1 | - | TRBV7-9 | TGTGCCAGCAGCTTAGGGACAGGGGGCCCCTCTAACTATGGCTACACCTTC | CASSLGTGGPSNYGYTF
TRBJ2-3 | TRBD2 | - | TRBV5-1 | TGCGCCAGCAGCTCGTATGGTAGCGGGACTAGCACAGATACGCAGTATTTT | CASSSYGSGTSTDTQYF
TRBJ1-2 | TRBD1 | - | TRBV5-4 | TGTGCCGGGGGTTCAGGGGGCGGATATGGCTACACCTTC | CAGGSGGGYGYTF
TRBJ1-2 | - | - | TRBV4-1 | TGCGCCAGCAGCTTACAGGGAGCGGCTAACTATGGCTACACCTTC | CASSLQGAANYGYTF
TRBJ2-1 | - | once | TRBV7-2 | TGTGCCAGCAGCTTAAGAGGGTTCTACAATGAGCAGTTCTTC | CASSLRGFYNEQFF
TRBJ2-3 | - | once | TRBV4-2 | TGTGCCAGCAGCCGCGGCGGGGGCGACACAGATACGCAGTATTTT | CASSRGGGDTDTQYF
TRBJ1-1 | - | - | TRBV19 | TGTGCCAGTACCAGTAACGGGTACACTGAAGCTTTCTTT | CASTSNGYTEAFF
TRBJ1-1 | TRBD1 | - | TRBV19 | TGTGCCAGTAGACAGGGGTGGAACACTGAAGCTTTCTTT | CASRQGWNTEAFF
TRBJ2-7 | - | - | TRBV20-1 | TGCAGTGCACGGAGCGGCCACGAGCAGTACTTC | CSARSGHEQYF
TRBJ2-1 | TRBD2 | once | TRBV6-2/TRBV6-3 | TGTGCCAGCAGTTATTGGGCGGGAGGGCGTAATGAGCAGTTCTTC | CASSYWAGGRNEQFF
TRBJ2-5 | - | - | TRBV9 | TGTGCCAGCAGCCCTCACCTCAGGGGCCGGACCCAAGAGACCCAGTACTTC | CASSPHLRGRTQETQYF
TRBJ1-1 | - | - | TRBV11-2 | TGTGCCAGCAGCTTATACAGGAACACTGAAGCTTTCTTT | CASSLYRNTEAFF
TRBJ2-5 | TRBD2 | - | TRBV11-2 | TGTGCCAGCAGCCAGGGACTAGCGGGAGCGACCCAGTACTTC | CASSQGLAGATQYF